The 6 T cell receptor beta chains given below trace back to one sample, sequenced in a study of CD8 T cells in ankylosing spondylitis. No antigen has been assigned to these receptors. TCRdb re-called the 5' RACE reads through MiXCR, storing one row per CDR3 protein. Counted here are some 700,000 distinct CDR3 sequences, about 20% occurring once; the ten biggest clones make up about 20%. Overall study findings and caveats: What seemed typical of ankylosing spondylitis blood was a TCR beta motif built from 7 or 8 highly homologous variants.

The material sequenced was blood, either unsorted or a sorted T cell fraction (not recorded which). The receptors were sampled from a male donor with ankylosing spondylitis.

In DNA, the CDR3 is TGTGCCAGCACCCCTACCCCGGGGCAGGGACCCTACGAGCAGTACTTC. It specifies CASTPTPGQGPYEQYF. The V call is TRBV6-1, the J call TRBJ2-7; D tentatively fits TRBD1 or TRBD2 (5 bases each). Germline loops: CDR1 MNHNS, CDR2 SASEGT. Between the trimmed V and J ends, which lost 7 bases and 2 bases, there was a span of 21 bases. This CDR3 has 16 amino acids.

This clonotype was observed a handful of times. V gene TRBV7-2 combines with J gene TRBJ1-1; D is uncertain. The V and J ends lost 6 bases and 4 bases respectively, with 12 bases between them. The CDR3 consists of 13 residues. In germline, CDR1 is SGHTA, CDR2 FQGNSA. CDR3 region: CASRSKPGTEAFF. CDR3 nucleotides: TGTGCCAGCAGGTCAAAACCCGGCACTGAAGCTTTCTTT.

This clonotype was seen a handful of times. The chain recombines TRBV7-9 with TRBJ2-1, with D hard to call. Trimming took off 5 bases at V and 5 bases at J, with 10 bases between the two ends. The CDR3 is 13 amino acids. Germline CDR1 is SEHNR and CDR2 is FQNEAQ (reference sequence). The chain's CDR3 is CASSPKVHNEQFF. DNA of the CDR3: TGTGCCAGCAGCCCGAAGGTCCACAATGAGCAGTTCTTC.

In this sample, this clonotype turned up once. The CDR3 DNA reads as TGTGCCAGCAGCTTTGACGCCCAGGGACCCGCGGAAGCTTTCTTT. This gives the protein CASSFDAQGPAEAFF. This sequence joins TRBV5-6 and TRBJ1-1, with TRBD1 as a possible D gene (5 bases). The CDR3 spans 15 residues. Germline-derived CDR1 and CDR2 are SGHDT and YYEEEE. The ends were cut back, 2 bases at V and 8 bases at J, with 19 bases in the middle.

This clonotype was seen at least ten times. This chain uses TRBV20-1 with TRBJ2-7; 8 bases line up with TRBD1. After removal of 3 bases from V and 7 bases from J, the junction contained 11 bases not matched to a gene. The CDR3 covers 14 residues. Germline loops: CDR1 DFQATT, CDR2 SNEGSKA (reference sequence). The CDR3 coding sequence is TGCAGTGCTAGGGGACAGGACTCTTCGGGGGAGCAGTACTTC. It translates to CSARGQDSSGEQYF.

This clonotype was seen a few times. The DNA of the CDR3 is TGCGCCAGCAGCATGACAGTACAAGAGACCCAGTACTTC. This codes for CASSMTVQETQYF. V usage is TRBV5-1 and J usage is TRBJ2-5; maybe TRBD1 (5 bases). Germline CDR1 and CDR2: SGHRS and YFSETQ. Between the trimmed V and J ends, which lost 4 bases and 2 bases, there was a span of 9 bases. The CDR3 is 13 residues long.